A selection of T cell receptor beta chains follows, all from one sample in a study of immune cell composition in non-small cell lung cancer. The table came from immunoSEQ multiplex PCR; TCRdb's copy has only in-frame clones and leaves some out. The sample carries 4,500 or so clones, 75% to 80% recorded once. The material sequenced was lung tumor tissue. These receptors originate from a human donor with non-small cell lung cancer. CDR3s include the opening cysteine and the closing phenylalanine or tryptophan. A D gene is named only where the DNA matches it firmly. Clone sizes are given selectively: once, few, many, or a class where the clone is expanded.

clone_size | d_call | j_call | v_call | cdr3_nt | cdr3_aa
NA | TRBD1 | TRBJ2-3 | TRBV6-5 | TGTGCCAGCAGGAGGGGACAGTCGGTGGATACGCAGTATTTT | CASRRGQSVDTQYF
once | NA | TRBJ2-6 | TRBV9 | TGTGCCAGCAGCGTAGGGGGAGACCCCTCGGGCAACGTCCTGACTTTC | CASSVGGDPSGNVLTF
NA | NA | TRBJ1-6 | TRBV28 | TGTGCCAGCAGTCCCCCCCGCGGACAAAATTCACCCCTCCACTTT | CASSPPRGQNSPLHF
NA | TRBD1 | TRBJ1-6 | TRBV2 | TGTGCCAGCAGTTGGACAGGGGGAAATTCACCCCTCCACTTT | CASSWTGGNSPLHF
NA | TRBD2 | TRBJ2-5 | TRBV27 | TGTGCCAGCAGTTTGACTAGCGGGAGTAAGGGCCAAGAGACCCAGTACTTC | CASSLTSGSKGQETQYF
NA | TRBD1 | TRBJ1-5 | TRBV28 | TGTGCCAGCAGTCTCATGACAGGGACCGGCAATCAGCCCCAGCATTTT | CASSLMTGTGNQPQHF
once | TRBD1 | TRBJ2-7 | TRBV6-5 | TGTGCCAGCAGCAGACAGGGGGCGAGGAACGAGCAGTACTTC | CASSRQGARNEQYF
NA | NA | TRBJ1-2 | TRBV5-6 | TGTGCCAGCAGCCGCAGGGGTGTCGACTATGGCTACACCTTC | CASSRRGVDYGYTF
NA | NA | TRBJ2-7 | TRBV14 | TGTGCCAGCAGCCAAACGGGAGTCCGCTCCTACGAGCAGTACTTC | CASSQTGVRSYEQYF
NA | TRBD2 | TRBJ2-3 | TRBV7-9 | TGTGCCAGCAGTTTGACGGGGGGGCCCCGGAGGCCAGATACGCAGTATTTT | CASSLTGGPRRPDTQYF
few | NA | TRBJ1-1 | TRBV9 | TGTGCCAGCAGCGCCCAGTTGAACACTGAAGCTTTCTTT | CASSAQLNTEAFF
once | NA | TRBJ2-7 | TRBV6-6 | TGTGCCAGCAGTTACTCCCCTAGCAGCTCCTACGAGCAGTACTTC | CASSYSPSSSYEQYF
NA | TRBD2 | TRBJ2-6 | TRBV6-5 | TGTGCCAGCAGTTACTCGAGCGGGGCTGGGGCCAACGTCCTGACTTTC | CASSYSSGAGANVLTF
NA | TRBD2 | TRBJ2-1 | TRBV2 | TGTGCCAGCAGAAGTCTGACTAGCGGGGGGGTTAGCTCCTACAATGAGCAGTTCTTC | CASRSLTSGGVSSYNEQFF
NA | TRBD1 | TRBJ1-1 | TRBV9 | TGTGCCAGCAGCGCCACTCAAGGACAGGGCGAAGCTTTCTTT | CASSATQGQGEAFF
few | NA | TRBJ2-7 | TRBV5-1 | TGCGCCAGCAGCCCGGACGTCGGGAGCTCCTACGAGCAGTACTTC | CASSPDVGSSYEQYF
NA | NA | TRBJ1-3 | TRBV4-2 | TGTGCCAGCAGCCTAGACCGGACGGGGGGAGGAAACACCATATATTTT | CASSLDRTGGGNTIYF